This TCR beta chain was identified in a study of regulatory T cells in long-lasting Graves disease. Study-level results: No thyroid tissue was studied; the work used peripheral blood only.

V was cut by 4 bases and J by 10 bases, with 14 bases left in between. Germline CDR1 SGHRS, CDR2 YFSETQ. This CDR3 has 13 amino acids. Investigators prepared the TCR beta libraries by applying iRepertoire HTBI primers and Arm-PCR of CDR3 regions. MiXCR, applied by TCRdb to the multiplex PCR reads, yields one record per CDR3 protein. In the table there are more than 300,000 distinct CDR3 sequences, about 12% of which are singletons. This clonotype showed up many times. Its antigen remains unidentified. This sample's time point: newly diagnosed GD, antithyroid drugs for less than 3 months. From PBMCs, RNA was extracted and then used to make the TCR library. These data were likewise used in another study, on T cells in Graves' hyperthyroidism and ophthalmopathy.

This TCR derives from a woman under 30 with Graves disease. This specimen consisted of peripheral blood mononuclear cells (PBMCs), obtained at new diagnosis, from a patient treated with antithyroid drugs. The gene calls are TRBV5-1 and TRBJ2-2, with D maybe TRBD1 (6 bases). The CDR3 DNA is TGCGCCAGCAGCCCCGAGGGGGTGTCGGAGCTGTTTTTT. This gives the protein CASSPEGVSELFF.